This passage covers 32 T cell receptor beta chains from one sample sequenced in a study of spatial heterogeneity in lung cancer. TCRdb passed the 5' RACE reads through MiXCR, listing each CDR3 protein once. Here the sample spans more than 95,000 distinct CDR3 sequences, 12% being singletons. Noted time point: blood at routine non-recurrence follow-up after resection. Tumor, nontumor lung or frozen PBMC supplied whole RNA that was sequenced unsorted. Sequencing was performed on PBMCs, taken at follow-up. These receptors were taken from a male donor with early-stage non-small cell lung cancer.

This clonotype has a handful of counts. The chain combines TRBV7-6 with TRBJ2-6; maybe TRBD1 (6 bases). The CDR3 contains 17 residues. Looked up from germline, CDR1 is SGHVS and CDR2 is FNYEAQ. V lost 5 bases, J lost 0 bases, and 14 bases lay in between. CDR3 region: CASSPYHRDSGANVLTF. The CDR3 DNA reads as TGTGCCAGCAGCCCGTATCACAGGGACTCTGGGGCCAACGTCCTGACTTTC.

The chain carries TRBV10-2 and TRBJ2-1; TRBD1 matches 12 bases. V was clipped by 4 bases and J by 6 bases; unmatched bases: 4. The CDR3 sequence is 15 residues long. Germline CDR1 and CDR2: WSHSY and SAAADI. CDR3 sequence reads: CASSAGTGGFNEQFF. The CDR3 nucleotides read TGCGCCAGCAGTGCCGGGACAGGGGGCTTCAATGAGCAGTTCTTC.

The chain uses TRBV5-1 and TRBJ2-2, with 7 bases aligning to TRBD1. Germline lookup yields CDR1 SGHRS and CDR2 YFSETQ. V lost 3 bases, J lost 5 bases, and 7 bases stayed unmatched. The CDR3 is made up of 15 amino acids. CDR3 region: CASSSGQLGTGELFF. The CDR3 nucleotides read TGCGCCAGCAGCTCGGGACAGCTGGGGACCGGGGAGCTGTTTTTT.

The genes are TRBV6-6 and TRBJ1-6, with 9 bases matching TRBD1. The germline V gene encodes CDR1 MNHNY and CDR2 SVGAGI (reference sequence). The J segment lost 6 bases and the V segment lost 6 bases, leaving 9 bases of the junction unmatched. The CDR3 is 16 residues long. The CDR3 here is CASSPTGGASNSPLHF. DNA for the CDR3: TGTGCCAGCAGCCCAACAGGGGGCGCAAGTAATTCACCCCTCCACTTT.

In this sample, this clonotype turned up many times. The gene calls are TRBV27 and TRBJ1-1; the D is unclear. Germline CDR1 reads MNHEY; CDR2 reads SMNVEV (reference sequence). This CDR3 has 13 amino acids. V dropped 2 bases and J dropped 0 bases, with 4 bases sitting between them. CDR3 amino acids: CASSLVMNTEAFF. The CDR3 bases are TGTGCCAGCAGTTTAGTTATGAACACTGAAGCTTTCTTT.

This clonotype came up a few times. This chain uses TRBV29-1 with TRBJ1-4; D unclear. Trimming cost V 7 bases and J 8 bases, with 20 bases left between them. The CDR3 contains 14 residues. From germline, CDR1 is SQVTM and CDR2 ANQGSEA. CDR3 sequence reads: CSAMGQRRGEKLFF. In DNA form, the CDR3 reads TGCAGCGCAATGGGTCAGCGAAGAGGGGAAAAACTGTTTTTT. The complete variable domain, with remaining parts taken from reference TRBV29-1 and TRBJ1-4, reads SAVISQKPSRDICQRGTSLTIQCQVDSQVTMMFWYRQQPGQSLTLIATANQGSEATYESGFVIDKFPISRPNLTFSTLTVSNMSPEDSSIYLCSAMGQRRGEKLFFGSGTQLSVL.

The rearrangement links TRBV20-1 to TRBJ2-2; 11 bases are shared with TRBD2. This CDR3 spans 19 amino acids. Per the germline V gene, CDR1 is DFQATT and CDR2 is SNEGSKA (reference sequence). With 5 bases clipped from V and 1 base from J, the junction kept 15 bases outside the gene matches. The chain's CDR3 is CSAPNPSGGTILNTGELFF. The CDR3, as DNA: TGCAGTGCTCCAAACCCTAGCGGGGGGACAATATTGAACACCGGGGAGCTGTTTTTT.

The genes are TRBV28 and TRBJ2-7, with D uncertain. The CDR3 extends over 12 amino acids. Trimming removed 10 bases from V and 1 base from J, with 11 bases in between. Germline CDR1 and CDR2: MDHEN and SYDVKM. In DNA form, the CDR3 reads TGTGCCACCTCCTTGGGATCCTACGAGCAGTACTTC. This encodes CATSLGSYEQYF.

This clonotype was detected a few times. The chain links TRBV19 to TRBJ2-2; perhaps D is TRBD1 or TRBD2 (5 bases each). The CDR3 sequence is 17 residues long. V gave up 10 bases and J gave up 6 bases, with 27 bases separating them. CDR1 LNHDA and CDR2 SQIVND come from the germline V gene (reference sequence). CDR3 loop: CATRGGGLPMGSGELFF. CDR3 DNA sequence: TGTGCCACCCGGGGCGGTGGACTGCCAATGGGCTCCGGGGAGCTGTTTTTT.

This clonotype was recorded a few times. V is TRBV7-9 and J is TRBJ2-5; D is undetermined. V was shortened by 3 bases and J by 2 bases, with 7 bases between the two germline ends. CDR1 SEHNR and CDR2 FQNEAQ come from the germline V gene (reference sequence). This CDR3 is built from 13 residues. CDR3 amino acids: CASSFHGQETQYF. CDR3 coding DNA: TGTGCCAGCAGCTTCCACGGGCAAGAGACCCAGTACTTC.

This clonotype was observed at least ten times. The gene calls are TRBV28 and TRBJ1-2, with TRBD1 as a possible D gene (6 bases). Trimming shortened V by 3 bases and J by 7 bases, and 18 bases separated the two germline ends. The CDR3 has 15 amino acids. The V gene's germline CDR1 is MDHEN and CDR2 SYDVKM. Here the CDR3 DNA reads TGTGCCAGCAGTTTCCTGACAGGAAGGGAACGTGGCTACACCTTC. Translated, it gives CASSFLTGRERGYTF.

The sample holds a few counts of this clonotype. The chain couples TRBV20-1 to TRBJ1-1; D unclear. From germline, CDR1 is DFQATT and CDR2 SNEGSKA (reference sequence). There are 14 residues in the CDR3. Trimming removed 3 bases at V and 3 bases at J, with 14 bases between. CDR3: CSASPTVGYTEAFF. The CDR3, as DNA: TGCAGTGCTAGCCCCACGGTTGGGTACACTGAAGCTTTCTTT.

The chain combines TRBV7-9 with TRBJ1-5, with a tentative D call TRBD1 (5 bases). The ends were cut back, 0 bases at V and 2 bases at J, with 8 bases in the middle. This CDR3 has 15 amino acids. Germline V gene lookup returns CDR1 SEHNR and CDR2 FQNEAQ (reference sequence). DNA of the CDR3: TGTGCCAGCAGCTTAGCGGTAGGGGGCAATCAGCCCCAGCATTTT. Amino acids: CASSLAVGGNQPQHF. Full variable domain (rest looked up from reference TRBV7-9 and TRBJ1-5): DTGVSQNPRHKITKRGQNVTFRCDPISEHNRLYWYRQTLGQGPEFLTYFQNEAQLEKSRLLSDRFSAERPKGSFSTLEIQRTEQGDSAMYLCASSLAVGGNQPQHFGDGTRLSIL.

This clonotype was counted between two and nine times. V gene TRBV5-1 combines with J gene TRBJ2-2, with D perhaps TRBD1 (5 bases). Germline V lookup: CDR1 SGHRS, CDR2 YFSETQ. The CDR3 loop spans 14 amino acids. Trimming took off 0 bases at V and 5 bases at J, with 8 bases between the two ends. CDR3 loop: CASSLGKGTGELFF. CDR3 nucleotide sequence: TGCGCCAGCAGCTTGGGGAAGGGGACCGGGGAGCTGTTTTTT.

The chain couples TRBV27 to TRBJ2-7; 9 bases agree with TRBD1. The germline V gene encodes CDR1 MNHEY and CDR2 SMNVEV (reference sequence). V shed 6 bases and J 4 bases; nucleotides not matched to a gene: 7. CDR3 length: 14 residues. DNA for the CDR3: TGTGCCAGCAGCCCGGGACAGGGATGGTACGAGCAGTACTTC. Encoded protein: CASSPGQGWYEQYF.

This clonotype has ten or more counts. The CDR3 nucleotides are TGCAGCGTCGCAGTCCGACAGGGAGTCTATGGCTACACCTTC. Amino acids: CSVAVRQGVYGYTF. The chain joins TRBV29-1 to TRBJ1-2, with TRBD1 matching over 7 bases. Trimming removed 6 bases from V and 4 bases from J; junction bases left unmatched: 11. The CDR3 sequence is 14 residues long. Germline V gene sequence: CDR1 SQVTM, CDR2 ANQGSEA. The complete variable domain, with remaining parts taken from reference TRBV29-1 and TRBJ1-2, reads SAVISQKPSRDICQRGTSLTIQCQVDSQVTMMFWYRQQPGQSLTLIATANQGSEATYESGFVIDKFPISRPNLTFSTLTVSNMSPEDSSIYLCSVAVRQGVYGYTFGSGTRLTVV.

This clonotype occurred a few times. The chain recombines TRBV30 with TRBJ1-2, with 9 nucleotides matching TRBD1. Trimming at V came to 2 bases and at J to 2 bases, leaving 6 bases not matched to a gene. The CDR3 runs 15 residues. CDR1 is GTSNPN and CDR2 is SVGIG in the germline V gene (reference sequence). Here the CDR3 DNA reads TGTGCCTGGAGTCCTCCCGGGACAGGGAACTATGGCTACACCTTC. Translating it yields CAWSPPGTGNYGYTF. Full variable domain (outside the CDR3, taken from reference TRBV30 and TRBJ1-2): SQTIHQWPATLVQPVGSPLSLECTVEGTSNPNLYWYRQAAGRGLQLLFYSVGIGQISSEVPQNLSASRPQDRQFILSSKKLLLSDSGFYLCAWSPPGTGNYGYTFGSGTRLTVV.

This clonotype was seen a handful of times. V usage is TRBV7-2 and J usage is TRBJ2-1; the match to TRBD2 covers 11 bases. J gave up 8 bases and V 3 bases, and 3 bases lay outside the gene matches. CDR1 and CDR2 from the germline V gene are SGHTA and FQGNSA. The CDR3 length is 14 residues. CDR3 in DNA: TGTGCCAGCAGCTTCACTAGCGGGGGCGATGAGCAGTTCTTC. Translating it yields CASSFTSGGDEQFF.

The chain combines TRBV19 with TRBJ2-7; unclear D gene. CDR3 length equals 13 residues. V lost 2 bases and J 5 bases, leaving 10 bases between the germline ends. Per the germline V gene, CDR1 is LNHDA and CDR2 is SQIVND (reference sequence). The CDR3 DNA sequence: TGTGCCAGTAGTATATTTCCCCCTGACGAGCAGTACTTC. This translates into CASSIFPPDEQYF. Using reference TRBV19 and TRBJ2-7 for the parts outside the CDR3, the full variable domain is DGGITQSPKYLFRKEGQNVTLSCEQNLNHDAMYWYRQDPGQGLRLIYYSQIVNDFQKGDIAEGYSVSREKKESFPLTVTSAQKNPTAFYLCASSIFPPDEQYFGPGTRLTVT.

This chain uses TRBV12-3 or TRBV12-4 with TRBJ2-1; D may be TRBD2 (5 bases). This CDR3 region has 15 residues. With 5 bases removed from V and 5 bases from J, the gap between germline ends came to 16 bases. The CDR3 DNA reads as TGTGCCAGCAGTCCCGGGATCTACCTAGACAATGAGCAGTTCTTC. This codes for CASSPGIYLDNEQFF.

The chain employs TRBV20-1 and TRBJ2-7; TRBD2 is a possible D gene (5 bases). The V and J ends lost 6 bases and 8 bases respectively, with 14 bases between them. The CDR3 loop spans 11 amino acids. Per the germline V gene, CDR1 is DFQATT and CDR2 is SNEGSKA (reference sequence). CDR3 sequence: CSAKDRLKQYF. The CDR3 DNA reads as TGCAGTGCCAAGGACCGACTAAAGCAGTACTTC.

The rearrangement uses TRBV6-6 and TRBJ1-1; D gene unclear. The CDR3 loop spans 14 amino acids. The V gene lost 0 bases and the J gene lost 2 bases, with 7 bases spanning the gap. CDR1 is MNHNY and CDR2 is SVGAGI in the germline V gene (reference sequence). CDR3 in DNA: TGTGCCAGCAGTTACTCGTTAGGCAACACTGAAGCTTTCTTT. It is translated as CASSYSLGNTEAFF.

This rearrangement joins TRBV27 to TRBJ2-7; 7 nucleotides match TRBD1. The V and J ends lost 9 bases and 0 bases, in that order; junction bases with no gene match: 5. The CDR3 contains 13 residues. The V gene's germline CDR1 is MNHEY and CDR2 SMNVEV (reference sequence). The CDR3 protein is CASWDSSSYEQYF. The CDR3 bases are TGTGCCAGTTGGGACAGTAGCTCCTACGAGCAGTACTTC.

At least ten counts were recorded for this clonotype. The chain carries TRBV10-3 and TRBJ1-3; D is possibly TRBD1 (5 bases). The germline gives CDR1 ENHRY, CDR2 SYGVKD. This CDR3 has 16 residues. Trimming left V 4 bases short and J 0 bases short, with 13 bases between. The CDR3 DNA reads TGTGCCATCAGTGGGCCCGGGGACTTCTCTGGAAACACCATATATTTT. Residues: CAISGPGDFSGNTIYF.

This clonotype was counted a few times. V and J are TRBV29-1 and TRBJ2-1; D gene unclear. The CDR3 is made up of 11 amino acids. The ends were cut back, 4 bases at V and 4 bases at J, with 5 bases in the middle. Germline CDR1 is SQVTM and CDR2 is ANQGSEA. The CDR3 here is CSVVVYNEQFF. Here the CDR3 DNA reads TGCAGCGTTGTAGTTTACAATGAGCAGTTCTTC.

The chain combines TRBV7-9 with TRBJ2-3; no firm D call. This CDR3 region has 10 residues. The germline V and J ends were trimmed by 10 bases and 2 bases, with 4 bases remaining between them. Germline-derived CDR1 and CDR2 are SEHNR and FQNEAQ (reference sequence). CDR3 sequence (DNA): TGTGCCATCAACACAGATACGCAGTATTTT. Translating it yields CAINTDTQYF. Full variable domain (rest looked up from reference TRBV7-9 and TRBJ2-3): DTGVSQNPRHKITKRGQNVTFRCDPISEHNRLYWYRQTLGQGPEFLTYFQNEAQLEKSRLLSDRFSAERPKGSFSTLEIQRTEQGDSAMYLCAINTDTQYFGPGTRLTVL.

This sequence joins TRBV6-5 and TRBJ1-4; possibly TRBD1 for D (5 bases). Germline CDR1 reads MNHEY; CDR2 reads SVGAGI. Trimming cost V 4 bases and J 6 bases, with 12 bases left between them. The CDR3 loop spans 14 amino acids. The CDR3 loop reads CASSSGALDEKLFF. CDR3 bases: TGTGCCAGCAGTTCCGGGGCATTAGATGAAAAACTGTTTTTT.

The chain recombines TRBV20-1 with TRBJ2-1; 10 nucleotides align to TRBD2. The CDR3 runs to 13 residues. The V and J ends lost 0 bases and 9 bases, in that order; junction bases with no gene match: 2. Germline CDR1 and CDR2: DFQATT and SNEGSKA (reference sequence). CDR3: CSARDSSGGEQFF. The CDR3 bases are TGCAGTGCTAGAGACTCTAGCGGGGGTGAGCAGTTCTTC.

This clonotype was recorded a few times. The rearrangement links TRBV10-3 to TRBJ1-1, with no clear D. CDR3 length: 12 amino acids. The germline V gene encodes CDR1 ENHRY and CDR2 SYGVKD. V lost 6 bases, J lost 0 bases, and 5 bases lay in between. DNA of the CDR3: TGTGCCATCAGCAGCTTGAACACTGAAGCTTTCTTT. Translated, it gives CAISSLNTEAFF.

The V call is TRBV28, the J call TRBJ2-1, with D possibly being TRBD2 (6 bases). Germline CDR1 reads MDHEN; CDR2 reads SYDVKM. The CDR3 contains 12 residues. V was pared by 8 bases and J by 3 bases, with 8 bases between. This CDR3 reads CASGGNYNEQFF. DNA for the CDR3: TGTGCCAGCGGGGGGAACTACAATGAGCAGTTCTTC.

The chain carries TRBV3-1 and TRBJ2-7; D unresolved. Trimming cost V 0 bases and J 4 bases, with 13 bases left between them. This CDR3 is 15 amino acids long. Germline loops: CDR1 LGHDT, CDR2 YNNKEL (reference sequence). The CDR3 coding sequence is TGTGCCAGCAGCCAAGACGCCCAGATTAATTACGAGCAGTACTTC. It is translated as CASSQDAQINYEQYF.

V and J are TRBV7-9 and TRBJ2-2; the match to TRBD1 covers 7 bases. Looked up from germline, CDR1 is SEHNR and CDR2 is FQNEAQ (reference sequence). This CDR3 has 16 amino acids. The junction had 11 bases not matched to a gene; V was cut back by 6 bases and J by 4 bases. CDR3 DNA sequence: TGTGCCAGCAGTTTATCGACAGGGTCGAGCACCGGGGAGCTGTTTTTT. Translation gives CASSLSTGSSTGELFF.